These T cell receptor beta chains were read from a single sample in a study of cytomegalovirus exposure and HLA in healthy donors. Clones were read by immunoSEQ multiplex PCR, and TCRdb kept only the in-frame ones, dropping some. This table holds about 180,000 clones, roughly three quarters found once. Sequenced: PBMCs. The origin of the receptors is a woman in her 30s in good health and CMV-seropositive. The CDR3 runs from the conserved cysteine through the conserved F or W. The D gene is left open where the match is weak. Rows may omit the clone size; those that give it use once, few, many or a size class.

v_gene	d_gene	abundance	j_gene	CDR3aa	CDR3nt
TRBV4-3	TRBD1	.	TRBJ2-3	CASSPGQGAVDTQYF	TGCGCCAGCAGCCCTGGACAGGGGGCGGTAGATACGCAGTATTTT
TRBV4-1	TRBD2	.	TRBJ2-3	CASSRRERGTTDTQYF	TGCGCCAGCAGCCGGCGTGAGCGGGGGACCACAGATACGCAGTATTTT
TRBV7-8	.	.	TRBJ2-5	CASRFTQSSQETQYF	TGTGCCAGCAGATTCACACAGAGTTCTCAAGAGACCCAGTACTTC
TRBV11-2	.	.	TRBJ2-7	CASSLGTEYEQYF	TGTGCCAGCAGCTTAGGGACAGAATACGAGCAGTACTTC
TRBV7-6	TRBD1	.	TRBJ2-7	CASSLGGQGAYEQYF	TGTGCCAGCAGCTTAGGGGGACAGGGGGCCTACGAGCAGTACTTC
TRBV5-1	TRBD1	.	TRBJ2-1	CASRLDRGLGNEQFF	TGCGCCAGCAGGTTGGACAGGGGCCTCGGCAATGAGCAGTTCTTC
TRBV29-1	TRBD2	.	TRBJ2-1	CSVVSGGQFF	TGCAGCGTTGTTTCGGGGGGGCAGTTCTTC
TRBV6-7	TRBD1	.	TRBJ2-7	CASSSAPGQGTTYEQYF	TGTGCCAGCAGCTCCGCCCCCGGACAGGGGACCACCTACGAGCAGTACTTC
TRBV9	TRBD2	.	TRBJ2-1	CASSARSAGAPSSYNEQFF	TGTGCCAGCAGCGCAAGATCAGCGGGGGCCCCGAGCTCCTACAATGAGCAGTTCTTC
TRBV4-3	TRBD2	.	TRBJ2-5	CASSRNGGAGETQYF	TGCGCCAGCAGCCGTAACGGGGGGGCCGGAGAGACCCAGTACTTC
TRBV19	.	.	TRBJ1-3	CASSIGSSGNTIYF	TGTGCCAGTAGTATTGGCAGCTCTGGAAACACCATATATTTT
TRBV4-2	TRBD1	.	TRBJ2-1	CASSQAPRQGEVSNEQFF	TGTGCCAGCAGCCAAGCCCCGAGACAGGGGGAAGTAAGCAATGAGCAGTTCTTC
TRBV28	TRBD1	few	TRBJ1-5	CASSYLLGPGQGNQPQHF	TGTGCCAGCAGTTACTTATTGGGACCGGGACAGGGCAATCAGCCCCAGCATTTT
TRBV4-1	.	once	TRBJ1-6	CASSQGRGVRSPLHF	TGCGCCAGCAGCCAAGGTAGGGGTGTTCGTTCACCCCTCCACTTT
TRBV11-2	TRBD1	.	TRBJ2-3	CASSSNPGTGDTQYF	TGTGCCAGCAGCTCCAATCCCGGGACAGGAGATACGCAGTATTTT
TRBV6-5	.	.	TRBJ1-2	CASSAPLQGSYGYTF	TGTGCCAGCAGTGCGCCCCTCCAGGGGTCCTATGGCTACACCTTC
TRBV23-1	TRBD1	.	TRBJ1-5	CASSHNQDRVRGNQPQHF	TGCGCCAGCAGTCATAACCAAGACAGGGTCAGAGGCAATCAGCCCCAGCATTTT
TRBV7-6	TRBD1	.	TRBJ2-3	CASSKTGNTQYF	TGTGCCAGCAGCAAGACAGGGAATACGCAGTATTTT
TRBV11-2	.	few	TRBJ2-1	CASSLVGGPNNEQFF	TGTGCCAGCAGCTTAGTCGGGGGGCCCAACAATGAGCAGTTCTTC
TRBV28	.	.	TRBJ2-2	CASSFAGRGTGELFF	TGTGCCAGCAGTTTCGCGGGCCGGGGCACCGGGGAGCTGTTTTTT
TRBV2	TRBD1	.	TRBJ1-2	CASSEARAGGFYGYTF	TGTGCCAGCAGTGAAGCGCGGGCAGGGGGGTTCTATGGCTACACCTTC
TRBV5-1	TRBD2	.	TRBJ2-2	CASGKRGRGELFF	TGCGCCAGCGGCAAGCGGGGCCGTGGGGAGCTGTTTTTT
TRBV13	TRBD1	.	TRBJ2-1	CASSSTGGRDEQFF	TGTGCCAGCAGCTCTACAGGGGGTAGGGATGAGCAGTTCTTC
TRBV7-3	.	.	TRBJ2-2	CASSWGDRNTGELFF	TGTGCCAGCAGCTGGGGGGACAGGAACACCGGGGAGCTGTTTTTT
TRBV6-5	TRBD1	.	TRBJ2-7	CASSSTGFSSYEQYF	TGTGCCAGCAGCTCGACAGGGTTCAGCTCCTACGAGCAGTACTTC
TRBV7-2	TRBD1	.	TRBJ2-3	CASSFAGTGGTDTQYF	TGTGCCAGCAGCTTCGCCGGGACAGGGGGTACAGATACGCAGTATTTT
TRBV4-3	.	.	TRBJ2-7	CASSQENTGEQYF	TGCGCCAGCAGCCAAGAAAACACAGGGGAGCAGTACTTC
TRBV5-4	.	.	TRBJ1-2	CASSLVGQTYGYTF	TGTGCCAGCAGCTTGGTCGGACAGACCTATGGCTACACCTTC
TRBV28	.	.	TRBJ2-7	CASGPYEQYF	TGTGCCAGCGGCCCTTACGAGCAGTACTTC
TRBV6-5	.	.	TRBJ2-5	CASASRRQETQYF	TGTGCCAGCGCCAGTAGGCGGCAAGAGACCCAGTACTTC
TRBV6-5	TRBD2	.	TRBJ2-3	CASSLTSGGAGTQYF	TGTGCCAGCAGTTTGACTAGCGGGGGGGCGGGTACGCAGTATTTT
TRBV6-4	.	.	TRBJ1-6	CASSPTSGESPLHF	TGTGCCAGCAGTCCTACATCGGGAGAATCACCCCTCCACTTT
TRBV19	.	once	TRBJ1-2	CASSIIRFNYGYTF	TGTGCCAGTAGTATAATCAGGTTTAACTATGGCTACACCTTC
TRBV28	TRBD1	.	TRBJ1-1	CASSPGQGGNTEAFF	TGTGCCAGCAGTCCGGGACAGGGGGGCAACACTGAAGCTTTCTTT
TRBV15	.	.	TRBJ2-3	CATSRVPSTSTDTQYF	TGTGCCACCAGCAGAGTTCCTAGCACTAGCACAGATACGCAGTATTTT
TRBV5-6	.	.	TRBJ1-4	CASSLFSTPRRTNEKLFF	TGTGCCAGCAGCTTGTTTTCTACGCCAAGGAGAACTAATGAAAAACTGTTTTTT
TRBV6-6	.	.	TRBJ2-1	CASSYRKGANYNEQFF	TGTGCCAGCAGTTACAGAAAAGGGGCTAACTACAATGAGCAGTTCTTC
TRBV15	TRBD2	.	TRBJ2-5	CATSPVAGGQQETQYF	TGTGCCACCAGCCCCGTAGCGGGGGGGCAGCAAGAGACCCAGTACTTC
TRBV19	TRBD1	.	TRBJ1-5	CASTMTGRRNQPQHF	TGTGCCAGTACCATGACAGGGAGGCGCAATCAGCCCCAGCATTTT
TRBV4-1	.	.	TRBJ2-5	CASSQRLLRAGSATEETQYF	TGCGCCAGCAGCCAACGTCTCCTAAGGGCGGGCAGTGCTACAGAAGAGACCCAGTACTTC
TRBV28	.	.	TRBJ1-5	CASSFPLGLVERHSNQPQHF	TGTGCCAGCAGTTTCCCTCTGGGACTGGTCGAACGTCATAGCAATCAGCCCCAGCATTTT
TRBV5-6	TRBD1	.	TRBJ1-4	CASSSGTGGEKLFF	TGTGCCAGCAGCAGCGGGACAGGGGGTGAAAAACTGTTTTTT